This T cell receptor beta chain was sequenced during a study of T-cell memory formation after mild COVID-19. Study-wide background: Largely, TCR clusters stayed within a single donor.

V shed 2 bases and J shed 8 bases, with 9 bases lying between them. The CDR3 sequence is 12 residues long. This clonotype was picked up a small number of times. What it recognizes is unknown. Broader study findings: Clones shrinking between day 15 and 85 showed a balanced CD4/CD8 split, and those that grew later tilted toward CD4+. Detection of some responders pre-infection suggested pre-existing cross-reactive memory T cells participated.

With constant-segment primers, 5'RACE yielded cDNA libraries of TCR alpha and TCR beta that carried sample barcodes and UMIs. One entry per CDR3 protein results from TCRdb running MiXCR on the 5' RACE reads. The sample contains about 400,000 distinct CDR3 sequences, 15% to 20% of which appear only once. Sequencing was performed on PBMCs or a T cell subset sorted from them (not recorded which). The rearrangement uses TRBV12-3 or TRBV12-4 and TRBJ1-2, with D maybe TRBD1 (5 bases). This TCR derives from a young man who had mild COVID-19 (a few samples of this study predate the infection). Cell type and time point are not known. The CDR3 sequence is CASSLSGRGYTF. The CDR3 region has the DNA TGTGCCAGCAGTTTATCAGGGCGCGGCTACACCTTC.